This entry lists 2 T cell receptor beta chains sequenced from one sample in a study of OX40 agonist ivuxolimab in advanced cancers. Sequencing was performed with immunoSEQ multiplex PCR; in TCRdb, only in-frame clones are kept and a portion is missing. In the table there are 30,000 or so clones, around 84% of which are singletons. The sequenced sample was CD4+ or CD8+ T cells sorted from blood, obtained in a trial of the OX40 agonist ivuxolimab. Receptors were obtained from an adult with an advanced solid tumor such as melanoma, head and neck, liver or kidney cancer.

This chain uses TRBV27 with TRBJ1-2, with D perhaps matching TRBD1 (5 bases). Germline V lookup: CDR1 MNHEY, CDR2 SMNVEV (reference sequence). With 5 bases removed from V and 4 bases from J, the gap between germline ends came to 14 bases. The length of the CDR3 is 14 residues. The CDR3 DNA follows: TGTGCCAGCAGTGGCCCAGGGAACTTCTATGGCTACACCTTC. This gives the protein CASSGPGNFYGYTF.

The chain uses TRBV5-1 and TRBJ1-3; D is unresolved. This CDR3 has 15 amino acids. Germline V CDR1 and CDR2: SGHRS, YFSETQ. Deletions cut 4 bases from V and 0 bases from J, with 11 bases between. The CDR3 loop is CASSPYRDSGNTIYF. CDR3 coding DNA: TGCGCCAGCAGCCCCTACAGAGACTCTGGAAACACCATATATTTT.